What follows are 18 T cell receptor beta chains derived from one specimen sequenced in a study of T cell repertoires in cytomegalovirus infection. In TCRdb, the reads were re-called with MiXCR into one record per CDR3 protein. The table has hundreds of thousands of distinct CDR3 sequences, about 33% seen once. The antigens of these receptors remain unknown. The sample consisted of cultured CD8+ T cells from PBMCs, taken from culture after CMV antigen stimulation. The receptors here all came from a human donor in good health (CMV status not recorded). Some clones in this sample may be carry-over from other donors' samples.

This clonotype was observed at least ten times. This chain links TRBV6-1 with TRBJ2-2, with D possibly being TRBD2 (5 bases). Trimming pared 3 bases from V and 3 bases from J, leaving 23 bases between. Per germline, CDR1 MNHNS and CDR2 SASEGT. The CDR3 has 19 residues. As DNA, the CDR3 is TGTGCCAGCAGTGATGCCGTAGGACTCCCCATCGCTGACACCGGGGAGCTGTTTTTT. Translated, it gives CASSDAVGLPIADTGELFF.

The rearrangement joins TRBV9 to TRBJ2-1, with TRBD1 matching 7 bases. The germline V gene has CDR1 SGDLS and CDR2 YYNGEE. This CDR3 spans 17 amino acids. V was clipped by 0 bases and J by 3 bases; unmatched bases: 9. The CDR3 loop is CASSVEPGTAVYNEQFF. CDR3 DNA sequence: TGTGCCAGCAGCGTAGAGCCGGGGACAGCCGTCTACAATGAGCAGTTCTTC.

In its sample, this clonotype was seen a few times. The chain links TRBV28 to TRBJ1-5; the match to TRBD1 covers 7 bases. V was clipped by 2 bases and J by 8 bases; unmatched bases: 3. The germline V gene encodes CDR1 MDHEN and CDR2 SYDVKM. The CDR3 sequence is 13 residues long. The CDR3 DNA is TGTGCCAGCAGTTTAACAGGGGTTAAGCCCCAGCATTTT. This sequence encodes CASSLTGVKPQHF.

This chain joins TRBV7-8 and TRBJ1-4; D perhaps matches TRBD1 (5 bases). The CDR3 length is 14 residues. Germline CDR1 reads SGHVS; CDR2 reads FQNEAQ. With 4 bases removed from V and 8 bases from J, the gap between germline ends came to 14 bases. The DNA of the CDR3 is TGTGCCAGCAGCTCGGGGGGGGTTTTCGAAAAACTGTTTTTT. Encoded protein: CASSSGGVFEKLFF.

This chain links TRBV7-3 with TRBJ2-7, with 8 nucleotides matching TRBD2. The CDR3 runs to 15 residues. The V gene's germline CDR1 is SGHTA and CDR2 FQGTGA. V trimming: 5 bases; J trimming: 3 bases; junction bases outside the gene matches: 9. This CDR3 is CASSAPGGGNYEQYF. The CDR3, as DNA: TGTGCCAGCAGCGCCCCGGGGGGGGGGAACTACGAGCAGTACTTC.

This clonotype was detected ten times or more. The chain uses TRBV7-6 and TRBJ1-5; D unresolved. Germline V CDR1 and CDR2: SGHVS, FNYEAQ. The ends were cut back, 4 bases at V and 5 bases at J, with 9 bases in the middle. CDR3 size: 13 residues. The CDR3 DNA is TGTGCCAGCAGCTCCCGTACGGATCAGCCCCAGCATTTT. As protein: CASSSRTDQPQHF.

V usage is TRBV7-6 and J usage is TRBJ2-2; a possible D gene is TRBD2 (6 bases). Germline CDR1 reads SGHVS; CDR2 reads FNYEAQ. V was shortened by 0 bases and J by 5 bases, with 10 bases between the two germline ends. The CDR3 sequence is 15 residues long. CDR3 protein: CASSLAGTSTGELFF. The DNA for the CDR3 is TGTGCCAGCAGCTTAGCCGGGACTTCGACCGGGGAGCTGTTTTTT.

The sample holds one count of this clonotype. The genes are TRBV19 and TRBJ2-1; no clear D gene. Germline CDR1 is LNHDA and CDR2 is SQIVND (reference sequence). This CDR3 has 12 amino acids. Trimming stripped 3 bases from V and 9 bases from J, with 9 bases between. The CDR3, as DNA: TGTGCCAGTAGTATGTATGAGAGTGAGCAGTTCTTC. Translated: CASSMYESEQFF.

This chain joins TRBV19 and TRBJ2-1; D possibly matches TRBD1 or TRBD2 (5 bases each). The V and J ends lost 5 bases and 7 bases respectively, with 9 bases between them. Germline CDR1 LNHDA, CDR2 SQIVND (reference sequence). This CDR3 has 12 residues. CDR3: CASSRWGNEQFF. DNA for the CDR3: TGTGCCAGTAGTCGTTGGGGGAATGAGCAGTTCTTC. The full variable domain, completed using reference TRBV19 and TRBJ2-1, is DGGITQSPKYLFRKEGQNVTLSCEQNLNHDAMYWYRQDPGQGLRLIYYSQIVNDFQKGDIAEGYSVSREKKESFPLTVTSAQKNPTAFYLCASSRWGNEQFFGPGTRLTVL.

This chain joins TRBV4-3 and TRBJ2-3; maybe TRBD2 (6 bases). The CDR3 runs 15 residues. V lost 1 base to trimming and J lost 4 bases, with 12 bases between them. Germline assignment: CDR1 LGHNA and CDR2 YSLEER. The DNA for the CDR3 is TGCGCCAGCAGCCAAGGGGGACTCCGGCCAGATACGCAGTATTTT. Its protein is CASSQGGLRPDTQYF.

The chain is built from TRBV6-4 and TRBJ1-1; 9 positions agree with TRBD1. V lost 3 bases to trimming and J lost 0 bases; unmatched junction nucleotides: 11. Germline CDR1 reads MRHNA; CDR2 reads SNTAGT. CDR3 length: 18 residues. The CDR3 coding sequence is TGTGCCAGCAGTGAGGAGGGGACAGGGTCCTCAGTGAACACTGAAGCTTTCTTT. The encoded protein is CASSEEGTGSSVNTEAFF.

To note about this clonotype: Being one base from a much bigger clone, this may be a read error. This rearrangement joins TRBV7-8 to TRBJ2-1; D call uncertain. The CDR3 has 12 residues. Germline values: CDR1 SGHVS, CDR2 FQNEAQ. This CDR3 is CASRLAGIEQFF. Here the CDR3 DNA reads TGTGCCAGCAGATTAGCCGGAATTGAGCAGTTCTTC.

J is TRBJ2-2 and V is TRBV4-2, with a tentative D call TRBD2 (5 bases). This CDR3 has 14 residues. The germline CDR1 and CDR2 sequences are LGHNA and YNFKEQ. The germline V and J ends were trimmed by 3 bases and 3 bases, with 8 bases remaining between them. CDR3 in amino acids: CASSQIGDTGELFF. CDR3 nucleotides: TGTGCCAGCAGCCAGATCGGGGACACCGGGGAGCTGTTTTTT.

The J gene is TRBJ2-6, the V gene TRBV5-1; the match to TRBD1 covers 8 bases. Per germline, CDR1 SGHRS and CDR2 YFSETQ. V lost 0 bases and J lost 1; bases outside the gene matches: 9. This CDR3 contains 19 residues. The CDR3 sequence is CASSLGGRGRASGANVLTF. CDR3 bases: TGCGCCAGCAGCTTGGGTGGCAGGGGGCGCGCATCTGGGGCCAACGTCCTGACTTTC.

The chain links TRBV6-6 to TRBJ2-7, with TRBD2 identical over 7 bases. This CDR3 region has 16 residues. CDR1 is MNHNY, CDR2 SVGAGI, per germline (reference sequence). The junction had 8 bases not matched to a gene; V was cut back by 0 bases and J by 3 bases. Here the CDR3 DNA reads TGTGCCAGCAGTTACTCGATCGGGGGGACGGTCTACGAGCAGTACGTC. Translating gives CASSYSIGGTVYEQYV.

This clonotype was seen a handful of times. CDR3 region: CASSYGVPNTEAFF. The CDR3 DNA reads TGTGCCAGCAGTTATGGGGTTCCGAACACTGAAGCTTTCTTT. The chain is built from TRBV6-5 and TRBJ1-1; D is uncertain. The V and J ends lost 3 bases and 1 base respectively, with 9 bases between them. Per germline, CDR1 MNHEY and CDR2 SVGAGI. The CDR3 runs 14 residues.

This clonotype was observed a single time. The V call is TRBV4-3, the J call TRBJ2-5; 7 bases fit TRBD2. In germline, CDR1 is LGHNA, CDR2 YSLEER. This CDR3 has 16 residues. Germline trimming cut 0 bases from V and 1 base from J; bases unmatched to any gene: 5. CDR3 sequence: CASSQDLRGSQETQYF. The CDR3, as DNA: TGCGCCAGCAGCCAAGATCTGCGGGGGTCCCAAGAGACCCAGTACTTC.

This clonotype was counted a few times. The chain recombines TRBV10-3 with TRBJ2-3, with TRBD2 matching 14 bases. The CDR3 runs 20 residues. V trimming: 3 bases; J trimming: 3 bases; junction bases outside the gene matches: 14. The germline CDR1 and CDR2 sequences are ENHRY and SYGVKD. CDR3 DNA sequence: TGTGCCATCAGTGAATCCCGGACTAGCGGGGGGATAAGTAAAACAGATACGCAGTATTTT. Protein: CAISESRTSGGISKTDTQYF.